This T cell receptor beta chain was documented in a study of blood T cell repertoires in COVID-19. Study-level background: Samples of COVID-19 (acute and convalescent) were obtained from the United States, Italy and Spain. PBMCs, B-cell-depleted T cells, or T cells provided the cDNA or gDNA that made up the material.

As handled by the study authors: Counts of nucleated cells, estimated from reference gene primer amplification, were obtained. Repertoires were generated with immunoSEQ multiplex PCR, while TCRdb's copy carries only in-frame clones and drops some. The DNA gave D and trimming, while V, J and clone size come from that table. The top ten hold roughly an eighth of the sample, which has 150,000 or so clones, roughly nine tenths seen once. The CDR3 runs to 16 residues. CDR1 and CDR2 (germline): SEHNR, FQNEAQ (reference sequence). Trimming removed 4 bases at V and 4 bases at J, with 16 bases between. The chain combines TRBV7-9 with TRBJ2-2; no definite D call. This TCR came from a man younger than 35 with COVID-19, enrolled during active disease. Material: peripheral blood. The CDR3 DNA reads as TGTGCCAGCAGCTACAGTAGGCTGCATGCCACCGGGGAGCTGTTTTTT. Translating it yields CASSYSRLHATGELFF.